This T cell receptor beta chain is drawn from a study of T cells in localized non-small cell lung cancer. Generated by immunoSEQ multiplex PCR, the TCRdb table keeps only in-frame clones and is missing some. The table lists 58,000 or so clones, under 90% of them singletons, with under 2% in the top ten. The CDR3 length is 14 residues. V was trimmed by 2 bases and J by 6 bases, leaving 10 bases between them. CDR1 is MNHNY and CDR2 is SVGAGI in the germline V gene (reference sequence). This receptor was taken from a woman aged 40-69 years with stage I lung adenocarcinoma. Sequenced material: peripheral blood, taken before any cancer treatment. The rearrangement joins TRBV6-6 to TRBJ2-2, with D perhaps assigned TRBD1 or TRBD2 (5 bases each). CDR3 amino acids: CASSYPLGAGELFF. DNA of the CDR3: TGTGCCAGCAGTTACCCCTTGGGGGCCGGGGAGCTGTTTTTT.